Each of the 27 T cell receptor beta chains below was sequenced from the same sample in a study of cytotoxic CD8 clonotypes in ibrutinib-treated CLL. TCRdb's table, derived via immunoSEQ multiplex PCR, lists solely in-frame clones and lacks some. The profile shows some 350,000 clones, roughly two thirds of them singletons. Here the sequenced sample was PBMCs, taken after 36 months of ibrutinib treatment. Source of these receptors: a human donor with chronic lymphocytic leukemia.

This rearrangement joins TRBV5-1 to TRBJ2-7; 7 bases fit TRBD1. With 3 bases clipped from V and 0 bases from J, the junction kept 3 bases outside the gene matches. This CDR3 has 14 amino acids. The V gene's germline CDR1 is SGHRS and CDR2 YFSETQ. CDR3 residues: CASSSDRISYEQYF. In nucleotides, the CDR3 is TGCGCCAGCAGCTCGGACAGGATCTCCTACGAGCAGTACTTC.

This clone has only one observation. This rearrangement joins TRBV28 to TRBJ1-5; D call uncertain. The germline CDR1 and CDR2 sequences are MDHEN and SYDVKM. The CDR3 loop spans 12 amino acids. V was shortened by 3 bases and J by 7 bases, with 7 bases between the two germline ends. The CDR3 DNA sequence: TGTGCCAGCAGTTTGGTCGAGCAGCCCCAGCATTTT. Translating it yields CASSLVEQPQHF. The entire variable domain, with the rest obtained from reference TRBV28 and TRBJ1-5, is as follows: DVKVTQSSRYLVKRTGEKVFLECVQDMDHENMFWYRQDPGLGLRLIYFSYDVKMKEKGDIPEGYSVSREKKERFSLILESASTNQTSMYLCASSLVEQPQHFGDGTRLSIL.

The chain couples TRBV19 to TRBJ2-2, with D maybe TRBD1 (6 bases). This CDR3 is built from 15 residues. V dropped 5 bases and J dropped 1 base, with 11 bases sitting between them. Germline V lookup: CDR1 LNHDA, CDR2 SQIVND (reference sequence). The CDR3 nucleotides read TGTGCCAGTAGTCGGGACACTCTGAACACCGGGGAGCTGTTTTTT. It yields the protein CASSRDTLNTGELFF.

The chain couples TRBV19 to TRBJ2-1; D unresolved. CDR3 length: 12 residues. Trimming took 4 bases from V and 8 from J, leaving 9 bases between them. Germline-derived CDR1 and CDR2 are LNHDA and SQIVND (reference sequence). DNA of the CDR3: TGTGCCAGTAGTAGAGGTGGGGATGAGCAGTTCTTC. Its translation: CASSRGGDEQFF.

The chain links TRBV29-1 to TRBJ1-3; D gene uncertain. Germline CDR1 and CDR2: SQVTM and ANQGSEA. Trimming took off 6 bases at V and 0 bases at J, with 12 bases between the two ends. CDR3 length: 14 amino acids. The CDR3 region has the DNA TGCAGCGTAACCCTGTCTCGCTCTGGAAACACCATATATTTT. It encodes CSVTLSRSGNTIYF.

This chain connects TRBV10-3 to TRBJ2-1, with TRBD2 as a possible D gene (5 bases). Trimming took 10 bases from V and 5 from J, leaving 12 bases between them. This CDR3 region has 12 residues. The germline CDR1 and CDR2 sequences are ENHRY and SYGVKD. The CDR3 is CATKDFNNEQFF. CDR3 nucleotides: TGTGCCACCAAGGACTTCAACAATGAGCAGTTCTTC.

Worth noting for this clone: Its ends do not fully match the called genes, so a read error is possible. CDR3 sequence reads: CASGLVPQHF. The CDR3, as DNA: TGTGCTAGTGGTTTGGTACCCCAACACTTC. This sequence joins TRBV12-5 and TRBJ2-5; D is undetermined. The CDR3 runs 10 residues. Germline V gene lookup returns CDR1 LGHNT and CDR2 FRNRAP.

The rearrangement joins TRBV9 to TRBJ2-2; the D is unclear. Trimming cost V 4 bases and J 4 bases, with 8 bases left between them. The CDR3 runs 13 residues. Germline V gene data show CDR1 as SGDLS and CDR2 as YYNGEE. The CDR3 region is CASSTDLTGELFF. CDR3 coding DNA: TGTGCCAGCAGCACGGATCTCACCGGGGAGCTGTTTTTT. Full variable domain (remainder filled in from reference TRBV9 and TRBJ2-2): DSGVTQTPKHLITATGQRVTLRCSPRSGDLSVYWYQQSLDQGLQFLIQYYNGEERAKGNILERFSAQQFPDLHSELNLSSLELGDSALYFCASSTDLTGELFFGEGSRLTVL.

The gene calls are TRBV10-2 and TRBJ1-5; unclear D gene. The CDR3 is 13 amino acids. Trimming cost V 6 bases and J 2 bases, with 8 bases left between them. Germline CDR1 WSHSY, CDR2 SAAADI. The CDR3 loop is CASSRGGNQPQHF. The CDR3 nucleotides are TGCGCCAGCAGCCGAGGTGGCAATCAGCCCCAGCATTTT.

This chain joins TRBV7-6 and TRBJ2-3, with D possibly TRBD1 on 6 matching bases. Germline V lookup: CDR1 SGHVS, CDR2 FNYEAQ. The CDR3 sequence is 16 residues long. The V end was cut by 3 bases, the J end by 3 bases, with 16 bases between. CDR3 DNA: TGTGCCAGCAGCTTGGATACAGGGTTTGGGACAGATACGCAGTATTTT. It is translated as CASSLDTGFGTDTQYF.

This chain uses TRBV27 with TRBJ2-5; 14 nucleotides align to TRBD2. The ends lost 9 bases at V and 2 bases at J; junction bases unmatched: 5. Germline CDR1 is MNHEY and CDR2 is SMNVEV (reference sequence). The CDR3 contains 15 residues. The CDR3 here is CASRLAGGLQETQYF. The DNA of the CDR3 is TGTGCCAGTCGACTAGCGGGGGGGTTACAAGAGACCCAGTACTTC.

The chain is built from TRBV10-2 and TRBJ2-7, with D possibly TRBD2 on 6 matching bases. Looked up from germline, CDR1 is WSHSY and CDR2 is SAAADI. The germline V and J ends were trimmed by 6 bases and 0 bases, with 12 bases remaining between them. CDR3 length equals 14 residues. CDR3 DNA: TGCGCCAGCAGGGGGACTCTCCTCTCCTACGAGCAGTACTTC. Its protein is CASRGTLLSYEQYF.

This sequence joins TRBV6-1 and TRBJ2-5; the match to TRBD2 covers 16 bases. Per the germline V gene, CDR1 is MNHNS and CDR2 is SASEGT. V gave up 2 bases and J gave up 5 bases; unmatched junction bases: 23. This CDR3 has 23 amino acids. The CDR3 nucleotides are TGTGCCAGCAGTGAATTATGGGGTTACACCGGGACTAGCGGGAGGGCCAGTCCGGAGACCCAGTACTTC. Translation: CASSELWGYTGTSGRASPETQYF.

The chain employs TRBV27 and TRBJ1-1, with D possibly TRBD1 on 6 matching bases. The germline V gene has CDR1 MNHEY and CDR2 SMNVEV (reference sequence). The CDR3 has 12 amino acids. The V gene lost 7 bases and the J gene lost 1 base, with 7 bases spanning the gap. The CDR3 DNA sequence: TGTGCCAGCACGGACAGGAACACTGAAGCTTTCTTT. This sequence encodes CASTDRNTEAFF.

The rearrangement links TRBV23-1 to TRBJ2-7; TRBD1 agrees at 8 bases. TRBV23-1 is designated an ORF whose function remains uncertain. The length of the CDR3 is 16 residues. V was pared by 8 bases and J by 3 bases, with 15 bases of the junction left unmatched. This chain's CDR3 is CASDRGTGFPLYEQYF. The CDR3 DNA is TGCGCCAGCGACCGCGGGACAGGTTTCCCCCTCTACGAGCAGTACTTC.

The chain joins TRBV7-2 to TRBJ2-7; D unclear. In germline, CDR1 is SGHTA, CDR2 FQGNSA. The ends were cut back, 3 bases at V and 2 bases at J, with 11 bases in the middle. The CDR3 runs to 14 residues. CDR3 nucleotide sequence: TGTGCCAGCAGCTTCCCCGACCAGCCCTACGAGCAGTACTTC. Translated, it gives CASSFPDQPYEQYF.

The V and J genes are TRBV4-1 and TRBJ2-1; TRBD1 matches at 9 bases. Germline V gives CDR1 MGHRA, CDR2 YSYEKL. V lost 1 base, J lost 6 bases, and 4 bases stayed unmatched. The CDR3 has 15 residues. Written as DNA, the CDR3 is TGCGCCAGCAGCCAAGGGGGACAGGGCGGCAATGAGCAGTTCTTC. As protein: CASSQGGQGGNEQFF.

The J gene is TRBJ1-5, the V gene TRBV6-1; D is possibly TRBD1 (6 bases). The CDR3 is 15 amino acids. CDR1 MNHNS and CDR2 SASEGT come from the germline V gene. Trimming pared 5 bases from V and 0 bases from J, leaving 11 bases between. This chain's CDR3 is CASSSRGVSNQPQHF. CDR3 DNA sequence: TGTGCCAGCAGTTCTAGGGGGGTTAGCAATCAGCCCCAGCATTTT.

The CDR3 sequence: CASSISGLVYNEQFF. In nucleotides, the CDR3 is TGTGCCAGTAGTATCTCGGGACTAGTCTACAATGAGCAGTTCTTC. The chain has TRBV19 and TRBJ2-1; the match to TRBD2 covers 8 bases. The V gene end was trimmed by 3 bases and the J gene end by 3 bases; junction bases not matched to a gene: 4. Per germline, CDR1 LNHDA and CDR2 SQIVND (reference sequence). The CDR3 consists of 15 residues.

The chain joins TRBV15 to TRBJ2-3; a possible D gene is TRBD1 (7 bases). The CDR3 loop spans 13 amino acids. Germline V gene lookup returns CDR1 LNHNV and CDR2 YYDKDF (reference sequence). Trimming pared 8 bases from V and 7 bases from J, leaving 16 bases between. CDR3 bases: TGTGCCACCGCTCCCAGGGGGGAGAATACGCAGTATTTT. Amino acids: CATAPRGENTQYF.

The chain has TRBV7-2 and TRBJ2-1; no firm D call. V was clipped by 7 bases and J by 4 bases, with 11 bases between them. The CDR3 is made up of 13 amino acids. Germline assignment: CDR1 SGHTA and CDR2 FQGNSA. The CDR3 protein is CASILLEYNEQFF. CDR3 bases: TGTGCCAGCATCCTCTTGGAGTACAATGAGCAGTTCTTC.

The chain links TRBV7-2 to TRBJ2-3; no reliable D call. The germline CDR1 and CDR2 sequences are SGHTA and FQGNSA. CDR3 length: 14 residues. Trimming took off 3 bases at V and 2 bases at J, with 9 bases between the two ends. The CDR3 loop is CASSFAESTDTQYF. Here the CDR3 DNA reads TGTGCCAGCAGCTTTGCGGAGTCCACAGATACGCAGTATTTT. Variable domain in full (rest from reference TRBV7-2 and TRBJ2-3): GAGVSQSPSNKVTEKGKDVELRCDPISGHTALYWYRQSLGQGLEFLIYFQGNSAPDKSGLPSDRFSAERTGGSVSTLTIQRTQQEDSAVYLCASSFAESTDTQYFGPGTRLTVL.

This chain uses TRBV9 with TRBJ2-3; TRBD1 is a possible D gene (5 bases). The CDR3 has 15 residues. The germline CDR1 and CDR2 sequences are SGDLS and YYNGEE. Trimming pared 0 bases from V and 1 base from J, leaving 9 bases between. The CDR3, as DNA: TGTGCCAGCAGCGTAGTTAGGGGCCGCACAGATACGCAGTATTTT. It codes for CASSVVRGRTDTQYF.

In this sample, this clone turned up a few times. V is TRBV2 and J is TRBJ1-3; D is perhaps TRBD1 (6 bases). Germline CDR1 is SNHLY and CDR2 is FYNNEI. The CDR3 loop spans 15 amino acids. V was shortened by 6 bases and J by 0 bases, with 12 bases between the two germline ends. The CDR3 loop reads CASRKDRNSGNTIYF. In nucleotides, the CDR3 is TGTGCCAGCAGAAAAGACAGGAACTCTGGAAACACCATATATTTT.

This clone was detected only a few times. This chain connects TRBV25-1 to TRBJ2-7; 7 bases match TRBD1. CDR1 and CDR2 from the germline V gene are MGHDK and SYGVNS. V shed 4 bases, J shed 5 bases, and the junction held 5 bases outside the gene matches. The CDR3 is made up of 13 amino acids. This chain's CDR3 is CASSVQGRDEQYF. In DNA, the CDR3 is TGTGCCAGCAGTGTACAGGGGCGGGACGAGCAGTACTTC.

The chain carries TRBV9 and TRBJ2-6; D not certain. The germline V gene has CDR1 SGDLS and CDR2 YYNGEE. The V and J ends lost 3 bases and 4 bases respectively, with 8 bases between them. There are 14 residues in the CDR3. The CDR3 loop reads CASSAHIGANVLTF. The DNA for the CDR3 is TGTGCCAGCAGCGCCCACATAGGGGCCAACGTCCTGACTTTC.

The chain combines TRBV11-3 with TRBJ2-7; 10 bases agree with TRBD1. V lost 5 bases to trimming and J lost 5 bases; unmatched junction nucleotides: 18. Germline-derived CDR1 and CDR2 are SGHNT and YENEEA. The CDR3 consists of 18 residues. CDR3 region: CASSLPGTGVTFRDEQYF. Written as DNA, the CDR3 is TGTGCCAGCAGCCTTCCCGGGACAGGGGTGACTTTTCGGGACGAGCAGTACTTC.